A single sample gave rise to the 2 T cell receptor beta chains below, sequenced in a study of blood T cell repertoires in COVID-19. The protocol was immunoSEQ multiplex PCR, while the TCRdb copy is restricted to in-frame clones and leaves out a portion. The sample shows about 40,000 clones, around 77% of them seen only once. Sample: peripheral blood. The receptors shown here come from a woman of 80 years or more with acute or convalescent COVID-19.

Comments on this clone: This sample includes further DNA sequences coding for the same CDR3. The chain carries TRBV5-1 and TRBJ1-1, with a weak D call TRBD1 (6 bases). This CDR3 spans 14 amino acids. With 3 bases removed from V and 0 bases from J, the gap between germline ends came to 9 bases. The germline CDR1 and CDR2 sequences are SGHRS and YFSETQ. The CDR3 loop reads CASSSGQLNTEAFF. The DNA for the CDR3 is TGCGCCAGCAGCTCTGGACAGTTGAACACTGAAGCTTTCTTT.

This sequence joins TRBV10-3 and TRBJ2-1; a weak D match, TRBD2 (6 bases). CDR1 is ENHRY and CDR2 is SYGVKD in the germline V gene. V shed 11 bases and J shed 7 bases, with 18 bases lying between them. The CDR3 contains 13 residues. The CDR3 sequence: CAHSGESGNEQFF. DNA of the CDR3: TGTGCCCATTCGGGAGAGAGTGGGAATGAGCAGTTCTTC.